The T cell receptor (beta chain) under discussion was sequenced for a study of graft-versus-host responses after intestinal transplantation. For the study at large: Anti-thymocyte globulin was used for induction in all recipients, who then took tacrolimus and steroids for approximately 3 years. Findings and limits, study-wide: An association linked early post-transplant HvG declines with peak circulating GvH clone levels. GvH clones detected in recipient marrow included some appearing first in ileum or blood.

Notes on this clone: Its antigen remains unidentified.

Clones were read by immunoSEQ multiplex PCR, and TCRdb kept only the in-frame ones, dropping some. The sample carries 30,000 to 45,000 clones, around four fifths recorded once. V trimming: 8 bases; J trimming: 6 bases; junction bases outside the gene matches: 8. CDR1 is WSHSY and CDR2 is SAAADI in the germline V gene. This CDR3 has 14 residues. The chain joins TRBV10-2 to TRBJ2-3, with 10 bases lining up with TRBD2. This clonotype originated in a human patient who received an intestinal transplant, so some T cells may come from the graft donor. Specimen: PBMCs, collected 1,000 to 1,300 days after transplant. CDR3: CASSQSGRVDTQYF. The CDR3, as DNA: TGCGCCAGCTCCCAAAGCGGGAGGGTGGATACGCAGTATTTT.